These 22 T cell receptor beta chains were all obtained from the same sample, sequenced in a study of shared clonotypes between healthy human individuals. Naive CD8 cells comprised CD45RO-negative, CCR7-positively selected cells, excluding terminally differentiated effector memory CD45RA+ cells. The table came from immunoSEQ multiplex PCR; TCRdb's copy has only in-frame clones and leaves some out. The sample yields about 2.1 million clones, approximately 94% seen once. The sequenced sample consisted of naive CD8+ T cells from PBMCs. The origin of the receptors is a man younger than 35 in good health. Some clones in this sample may be carry-over from other donors' samples.

This chain uses TRBV10-3 with TRBJ1-3; D uncertain. Germline V gene lookup returns CDR1 ENHRY and CDR2 SYGVKD. V was pared by 3 bases and J by 4 bases, with 16 bases between. The length of the CDR3 is 16 residues. In DNA form, the CDR3 reads TGTGCCATCAGTGATCCCCCCGGGGTTGCCGGAAACACCATATATTTT. This codes for CAISDPPGVAGNTIYF.

The chain couples TRBV2 to TRBJ1-5; D unresolved. Trimming stripped 2 bases from V and 11 bases from J, with 10 bases between. Germline CDR1 is SNHLY and CDR2 is FYNNEI. The CDR3 loop spans 12 amino acids. This chain's CDR3 is CASSEMWAAQHF. For the CDR3, the DNA is TGTGCCAGCAGTGAAATGTGGGCGGCCCAGCATTTT.

The CDR3 DNA reads as TGTGCCAGCAGTTTTATGTCGGGGGAGACCCAGTACTTC. Translation: CASSFMSGETQYF. The chain combines TRBV27 with TRBJ2-5, with D perhaps TRBD2 (5 bases). Trimming removed 3 bases from V and 5 bases from J, with 10 bases in between. CDR3 length: 13 amino acids. The V gene's germline CDR1 is MNHEY and CDR2 SMNVEV (reference sequence).

The chain combines TRBV9 with TRBJ2-6; 11 bases are a match to TRBD2. With 0 bases clipped from V and 2 bases from J, the junction kept 4 bases outside the gene matches. The length of the CDR3 is 18 residues. CDR1 is SGDLS and CDR2 is YYNGEE in the germline V gene. The CDR3 loop is CASSVAPSGRTGANVLTF. The CDR3 nucleotides read TGTGCCAGCAGCGTAGCTCCTAGCGGGAGGACTGGGGCCAACGTCCTGACTTTC. Filled out from reference TRBV9 and TRBJ2-6, the complete variable domain reads DSGVTQTPKHLITATGQRVTLRCSPRSGDLSVYWYQQSLDQGLQFLIQYYNGEERAKGNILERFSAQQFPDLHSELNLSSLELGDSALYFCASSVAPSGRTGANVLTFGAGSRLTVL.

The chain links TRBV27 to TRBJ2-1; D is unclear. The CDR3 loop spans 16 amino acids. Trimming left V 6 bases short and J 7 bases short, with 22 bases between. Germline V lookup: CDR1 MNHEY, CDR2 SMNVEV (reference sequence). The CDR3 loop reads CASRPQLVATLNEQFF. In DNA, the CDR3 is TGTGCCAGCAGACCCCAATTGGTTGCAACCCTAAATGAGCAGTTCTTC.

This sequence joins TRBV28 and TRBJ2-1, with TRBD2 matching over 7 bases. The CDR3 runs 18 residues. J was trimmed by 1 base and V by 10 bases; bases with no gene match: 19. In germline, CDR1 is MDHEN, CDR2 SYDVKM. CDR3 amino acids: CATSEGREMARSYNEQFF. In DNA, the CDR3 is TGTGCCACCAGCGAGGGGCGGGAGATGGCTAGGTCCTACAATGAGCAGTTCTTC.

V and J are TRBV28 and TRBJ1-1; 9 nucleotides line up with TRBD1. CDR3 length: 16 amino acids. Germline V lookup: CDR1 MDHEN, CDR2 SYDVKM. The V segment lost 4 bases and the J segment 2 bases; nucleotides outside the gene matches: 8. The chain's CDR3 is CASSSQRTGENTEAFF. CDR3 coding DNA: TGTGCCAGCAGTTCCCAACGGACAGGGGAAAACACTGAAGCTTTCTTT.

This clone has only one observation. J is TRBJ2-1 and V is TRBV28; 8 nucleotides match TRBD2. Looked up from germline, CDR1 is MDHEN and CDR2 is SYDVKM. Losses at the gene ends were 11 bases for V and 4 bases for J; bases not matched to a gene: 10. The CDR3 length is 14 residues. The CDR3 DNA follows: TGTGCCGCGTCAAGGCTAGCGGGTTACAATGAGCAGTTCTTC. The encoded protein is CAASRLAGYNEQFF. The complete variable domain, with remaining parts taken from reference TRBV28 and TRBJ2-1, reads DVKVTQSSRYLVKRTGEKVFLECVQDMDHENMFWYRQDPGLGLRLIYFSYDVKMKEKGDIPEGYSVSREKKERFSLILESASTNQTSMYLCAASRLAGYNEQFFGPGTRLTVL.

The chain links TRBV19 to TRBJ1-2; D not certain. This CDR3 comprises 13 residues. V was shortened by 5 bases and J by 1 base, with 8 bases between the two germline ends. Germline values: CDR1 LNHDA, CDR2 SQIVND (reference sequence). Written as DNA, the CDR3 is TGTGCCAGTAGTTTCAGGAGTAACTATGGCTACACCTTC. The encoded protein is CASSFRSNYGYTF.

About this clone itself: Other DNA variants within this sample encode the same CDR3. The gene calls are TRBV7-6 and TRBJ2-7; 10 nucleotides agree with TRBD1. Losses at the gene ends were 4 bases for V and 4 bases for J; bases not matched to a gene: 4. Germline V gene data show CDR1 as SGHVS and CDR2 as FNYEAQ. CDR3 size: 14 residues. The chain's CDR3 is CASSSGTGAYEQYF. The DNA for the CDR3 is TGTGCCAGCAGCTCCGGGACAGGGGCTTACGAGCAGTACTTC.

This clone was seen a handful of times. The rearrangement links TRBV6-5 to TRBJ2-2, with D unclear. The CDR3 sequence is 11 residues long. CDR1 is MNHEY and CDR2 is SVGAGI in the germline V gene. Trimming pared 8 bases from V and 3 bases from J, leaving 4 bases between. In DNA form, the CDR3 reads TGTGCCAGCGGGGACACCGGGGAGCTGTTTTTT. Its protein is CASGDTGELFF.

The V gene is TRBV2, the J gene TRBJ1-2, with 7 bases matching TRBD1. From germline, CDR1 is SNHLY and CDR2 FYNNEI. V lost 9 bases to trimming and J lost 2 bases; unmatched junction nucleotides: 9. The CDR3 has 14 residues. CDR3 bases: TGTGCCAGGACCCTGAAGACAGGGAACTATGGCTACACCTTC. This codes for CARTLKTGNYGYTF.

The chain joins TRBV1 to TRBJ2-5; TRBD1 is taken as the D call from the table, unchecked against the DNA. The J call may be incorrect, as the DNA end agrees better with TRBJ2-7. TRBV1 is reported as a pseudogene. The CDR3 sequence is 18 residues long. The CDR3 nucleotides read TGCACCAGCAGCCAAGAGAGTGGTAGGGGACAGGGGGCCTACGAGCAGTACTTC. This encodes CTSSQESGRGQGAYEQYF.

The chain joins TRBV30 to TRBJ2-2; 11 nucleotides line up with TRBD2. Losses at the gene ends were 3 bases for V and 5 bases for J; bases not matched to a gene: 8. Germline assignment: CDR1 GTSNPN and CDR2 SVGIG (reference sequence). This CDR3 has 16 residues. The CDR3 loop reads CAWRVAGGPRTGELFF. The CDR3 DNA reads as TGTGCCTGGAGGGTAGCGGGAGGGCCTCGGACCGGGGAGCTGTTTTTT.

V is TRBV18 and J is TRBJ2-2; 13 bases agree with TRBD2. This CDR3 is built from 16 residues. V dropped 5 bases and J dropped 7; count of bases not matched to a gene: 7. Germline CDR1 KGHSH, CDR2 LQKENI. The CDR3 nucleotides are TGTGCCAGCTCAAGGACTAGCGGGAGAGTTGACGGGGAGCTGTTTTTT. Translation gives CASSRTSGRVDGELFF. Looking up the rest from reference TRBV18 and TRBJ2-2 gives the full variable domain: NAGVMQNPRHLVRRRGQEARLRCSPMKGHSHVYWYRQLPEEGLKFMVYLQKENIIDESGMPKERFSAEFPKEGPSILRIQQVVRGDSAAYFCASSRTSGRVDGELFFGEGSRLTVL.

This clone was detected only once. The J gene is TRBJ1-2, the V gene TRBV13, with TRBD1 matching 10 bases. Germline V gives CDR1 PRHDT, CDR2 FYEKMQ (reference sequence). This CDR3 comprises 15 residues. V dropped 5 bases and J dropped 6; count of bases not matched to a gene: 9. The CDR3 coding sequence is TGTGCCAGCAGCCATCAAATAGACAGGGGGCATGGCTACACCTTC. Translation gives CASSHQIDRGHGYTF. The full variable domain, rest sourced from reference TRBV13 and TRBJ1-2, is AAGVIQSPRHLIKEKRETATLKCYPIPRHDTVYWYQQGPGQDPQFLISFYEKMQSDKGSIPDRFSAQQFSDYHSELNMSSLELGDSALYFCASSHQIDRGHGYTFGSGTRLTVV.

The V gene is TRBV28, the J gene TRBJ2-1, with 8 bases identical to TRBD2. The CDR3 runs to 15 residues. CDR1 MDHEN and CDR2 SYDVKM come from the germline V gene. Trimming at V came to 4 bases and at J to 7 bases, leaving 9 bases not matched to a gene. CDR3 DNA: TGTGCCAGCAGTTGGGACGGGAGGGCCTGGAATGAGCAGTTCTTC. Protein: CASSWDGRAWNEQFF.

This chain connects TRBV29-1 to TRBJ2-7; TRBD1 might be the D (6 bases). V was trimmed by 7 bases and J by 4 bases, leaving 17 bases between them. Germline loops: CDR1 SQVTM, CDR2 ANQGSEA. CDR3 length: 13 amino acids. Written as DNA, the CDR3 is TGCAGCGCTGAGGGGGAACAAGGATACGAGCAGTACTTC. This translates into CSAEGEQGYEQYF.

V and J are TRBV6-6 and TRBJ2-7; no clear D gene. Germline lookup yields CDR1 MNHNY and CDR2 SVGAGI (reference sequence). This CDR3 is built from 14 residues. V was shortened by 2 bases and J by 2 bases, with 10 bases between the two germline ends. CDR3 sequence reads: CASSYGLGPYEQYF. The CDR3 nucleotides are TGTGCCAGCAGTTACGGGCTAGGGCCCTACGAGCAGTACTTC.

The V gene is TRBV19, the J gene TRBJ2-7; the D gene is possibly TRBD1 (5 bases). Germline V gene data show CDR1 as LNHDA and CDR2 as SQIVND (reference sequence). The CDR3 extends over 15 amino acids. The germline V and J ends were trimmed by 4 bases and 6 bases, with 19 bases remaining between them. The CDR3 nucleotides read TGTGCCAGTAGTACCTCGAGGACACTCCTCGTCGAGCAGTACTTC. The encoded protein is CASSTSRTLLVEQYF. Combining the CDR3 with reference TRBV19 and TRBJ2-7 gives the whole variable domain DGGITQSPKYLFRKEGQNVTLSCEQNLNHDAMYWYRQDPGQGLRLIYYSQIVNDFQKGDIAEGYSVSREKKESFPLTVTSAQKNPTAFYLCASSTSRTLLVEQYFGPGTRLTVT.

The chain employs TRBV29-1 and TRBJ2-1; D is perhaps TRBD2 (6 bases). Looked up from germline, CDR1 is SQVTM and CDR2 is ANQGSEA. The CDR3 runs 14 residues. Trimming left V 5 bases short and J 8 bases short, with 19 bases between. For the CDR3, the DNA is TGCAGCGTTCTGGAGGGGTTCCTTTTAGATGAGCAGTTCTTC. It encodes CSVLEGFLLDEQFF.

The genes are TRBV4-1 and TRBJ2-5; D is possibly TRBD1 (6 bases). V lost 1 base and J lost 5, with 14 bases in between. Germline CDR1 and CDR2: MGHRA and YSYEKL. This CDR3 spans 15 amino acids. The CDR3 spells CASSQVQGTGETQYF. The CDR3 region has the DNA TGCGCCAGCAGCCAAGTGCAGGGGACGGGTGAGACCCAGTACTTC.